Listed here are 16 T cell receptor beta chains from one sample, sequenced in a study of cytomegalovirus exposure and HLA in healthy donors. Both 60 Vbeta primers and 13 Jbeta primers went into the PCR. Assay used: immunoSEQ multiplex PCR; TCRdb lists only in-frame clones, some missing. The repertoire holds 150,000 to 200,000 clones, with about 80% as singletons. Sequencing used PBMCs. These TCRs come from a female donor in good health and CMV-seronegative.

The chain couples TRBV7-2 to TRBJ2-7; TRBD2 matches at 7 bases. In germline, CDR1 is SGHTA, CDR2 FQGNSA. The CDR3 consists of 16 residues. V dropped 1 base and J dropped 6; count of bases not matched to a gene: 12. CDR3 bases: TGTGCCAGCAGCTTAGAAATTGGGGGGGGTAGAGGCGAGCAGTACTTC. Translating it yields CASSLEIGGGRGEQYF. Full variable domain (rest looked up from reference TRBV7-2 and TRBJ2-7): GAGVSQSPSNKVTEKGKDVELRCDPISGHTALYWYRQSLGQGLEFLIYFQGNSAPDKSGLPSDRFSAERTGGSVSTLTIQRTQQEDSAVYLCASSLEIGGGRGEQYFGPGTRLTVT.

This chain joins TRBV25-1 and TRBJ2-3, with D possibly TRBD2 on 6 matching bases. Germline values: CDR1 MGHDK, CDR2 SYGVNS. The length of the CDR3 is 15 residues. The V end lost 7 bases, the J end lost 0 bases, and 14 bases lay between the germline ends. The DNA of the CDR3 is TGTGCCAGCATGGACGGACTAACTAGCACAGATACGCAGTATTTT. Amino acid sequence: CASMDGLTSTDTQYF. The full variable domain, completed using reference TRBV25-1 and TRBJ2-3, is EADIYQTPRYLVIGTGKKITLECSQTMGHDKMYWYQQDPGMELHLIHYSYGVNSTEKGDLSSESTVSRIRTEHFPLTLESARPSHTSQYLCASMDGLTSTDTQYFGPGTRLTVL.

The V gene is TRBV6-5, the J gene TRBJ1-1; tentatively, D is TRBD1 (5 bases). The CDR3 is 15 residues long. Trimming stripped 4 bases from V and 4 bases from J, with 16 bases between. Germline values: CDR1 MNHEY, CDR2 SVGAGI. This CDR3 is CASSSKGLTSTEAFF. Here the CDR3 DNA reads TGTGCCAGCAGTTCTAAGGGGCTAACGAGCACTGAAGCTTTCTTT.

The chain employs TRBV5-1 and TRBJ1-4, with a tentative D call TRBD1 (6 bases). Looked up from germline, CDR1 is SGHRS and CDR2 is YFSETQ. The V end lost 2 bases, the J end lost 8 bases, and 19 bases lay between the germline ends. The CDR3 loop spans 16 amino acids. CDR3 nucleotide sequence: TGCGCCAGCAGCTTAGGACAGTCGGCCGGAGACGAAAAACTGTTTTTT. As protein: CASSLGQSAGDEKLFF.

The V gene is TRBV6-1, the J gene TRBJ1-1, with 7 bases identical to TRBD1. The trim removed 7 bases at V and 1 base at J, leaving 6 bases unmatched. The germline CDR1 and CDR2 sequences are MNHNS and SASEGT. The CDR3 consists of 14 residues. Written as DNA, the CDR3 is TGTGCCAGCACATTGGACAGGCCGAACACTGAAGCTTTCTTT. Translated, it gives CASTLDRPNTEAFF.

CDR3 sequence reads: CASSLGLGLVMETQYF. The CDR3 DNA sequence: TGCGCCAGCAGCTTGGGACTGGGACTAGTAATGGAGACCCAGTACTTC. The chain joins TRBV5-1 to TRBJ2-5, with 8 positions matching TRBD2. Trimming removed 0 bases from V and 5 bases from J; junction bases left unmatched: 9. CDR1 and CDR2 (germline): SGHRS, YFSETQ. The CDR3 contains 16 residues. Based on the CDR3 plus reference TRBV5-1 and TRBJ2-5, the full variable domain is KAGVTQTPRYLIKTRGQQVTLSCSPISGHRSVSWYQQTPGQGLQFLFEYFSETQRNKGNFPGRFSGRQFSNSRSEMNVSTLELGDSALYLCASSLGLGLVMETQYFGPGTRLLVL.

V gene TRBV6-4 combines with J gene TRBJ1-1; D not certain. This CDR3 spans 14 amino acids. V was shortened by 4 bases and J by 1 base, with 10 bases between the two germline ends. The germline CDR1 and CDR2 sequences are MRHNA and SNTAGT. The chain's CDR3 is CASSVSPGNTEAFF. The CDR3 nucleotides read TGTGCCAGCAGTGTTTCTCCGGGGAACACTGAAGCTTTCTTT.

This clone occurred once. The chain joins TRBV23-1 to TRBJ1-2, with a tentative D call TRBD1 (5 bases). TRBV23-1 is given ORF status, its function remaining uncertain. There are 15 residues in the CDR3. Trimming removed 3 bases at V and 0 bases at J, with 11 bases between. The CDR3 nucleotides read TGCGCCAGCAGTCAGAGCAGGGTGGCTAACTATGGCTACACCTTC. The encoded protein is CASSQSRVANYGYTF.

The chain uses TRBV7-8 and TRBJ2-5; 9 bases are a match to TRBD1. This CDR3 region has 15 residues. Germline CDR1 reads SGHVS; CDR2 reads FQNEAQ. Losses at the gene ends were 0 bases for V and 5 bases for J; bases not matched to a gene: 4. The CDR3 DNA reads TGTGCCAGCAGCTTAGCGACAGGGGGTGGGGAGACCCAGTACTTC. Amino acid sequence: CASSLATGGGETQYF.

A few counts support this clone. V is TRBV19 and J is TRBJ2-6; perhaps TRBD1 as D (6 bases). Germline V gives CDR1 LNHDA, CDR2 SQIVND (reference sequence). CDR3 length equals 18 residues. V gave up 9 bases and J gave up 4 bases, with 25 bases separating them. The CDR3 loop is CASTGGGRGVPGANVLTF. CDR3 sequence (DNA): TGTGCCAGCACAGGAGGAGGCAGGGGTGTCCCCGGGGCCAACGTCCTGACTTTC.

The chain links TRBV5-4 to TRBJ2-3; a weak D match, TRBD2 (6 bases). Germline V lookup: CDR1 SGHNT, CDR2 YYREEE (reference sequence). Trimming stripped 5 bases from V and 7 bases from J, with 23 bases between. The CDR3 sequence is 16 residues long. The CDR3 is CASSLTTRRDPYTQYF. CDR3 in DNA: TGTGCCAGCAGTCTTACGACTAGGAGGGACCCCTATACGCAGTATTTT.

The chain uses TRBV27 and TRBJ1-6; D uncertain. This CDR3 has 14 amino acids. Germline V lookup: CDR1 MNHEY, CDR2 SMNVEV (reference sequence). V lost 6 bases and J lost 0, with 6 bases in between. CDR3 in amino acids: CASRSSSYNSPLHF. CDR3 DNA: TGTGCCAGCAGATCGAGCTCCTATAATTCACCCCTCCACTTT.

J is TRBJ2-1 and V is TRBV7-9; D might be TRBD2 (5 bases). V shed 5 bases and J shed 7 bases, with 21 bases lying between them. The CDR3 sequence is 16 residues long. Germline V gene data show CDR1 as SEHNR and CDR2 as FQNEAQ (reference sequence). The CDR3 DNA reads as TGTGCCAGCAGCCCATCCCCCGGAGGCCGGGGAAATGAGCAGTTCTTC. Amino acid sequence: CASSPSPGGRGNEQFF.

This chain joins TRBV2 and TRBJ1-1; TRBD1 agrees at 9 bases. Looked up from germline, CDR1 is SNHLY and CDR2 is FYNNEI. With 6 bases clipped from V and 6 bases from J, the junction kept 8 bases outside the gene matches. The CDR3 has 14 residues. CDR3 sequence: CASSPGQGIPEAFF. Written as DNA, the CDR3 is TGTGCCAGCAGCCCTGGACAGGGGATCCCTGAAGCTTTCTTT. Full variable domain (missing parts from reference TRBV2 and TRBJ1-1): EPEVTQTPSHQVTQMGQEVILRCVPISNHLYFYWYRQILGQKVEFLVSFYNNEISEKSEIFDDQFSVERPDGSNFTLKIRSTKLEDSAMYFCASSPGQGIPEAFFGQGTRLTVV.

The chain links TRBV10-3 to TRBJ1-1; TRBD1 agrees at 7 bases. CDR1 ENHRY and CDR2 SYGVKD come from the germline V gene. The CDR3 runs to 16 residues. With 11 bases clipped from V and 5 bases from J, the junction kept 20 bases outside the gene matches. The CDR3 nucleotides are TGTGCCGCCACCCCTTATACAGGGGATCCAAGGACTGAAGCTTTCTTT. Translation: CAATPYTGDPRTEAFF.

The chain uses TRBV6-1 and TRBJ1-5, with 10 bases identical to TRBD1. Trimming took 8 bases from V and 2 from J; bases not matched to a gene: 6. The CDR3 sequence is 15 residues long. The germline gives CDR1 MNHNS, CDR2 SASEGT. CDR3 region: CASLGQGRRNQPQHF. The CDR3 DNA sequence: TGTGCCAGCCTGGGACAGGGGCGTCGCAATCAGCCCCAGCATTTT.